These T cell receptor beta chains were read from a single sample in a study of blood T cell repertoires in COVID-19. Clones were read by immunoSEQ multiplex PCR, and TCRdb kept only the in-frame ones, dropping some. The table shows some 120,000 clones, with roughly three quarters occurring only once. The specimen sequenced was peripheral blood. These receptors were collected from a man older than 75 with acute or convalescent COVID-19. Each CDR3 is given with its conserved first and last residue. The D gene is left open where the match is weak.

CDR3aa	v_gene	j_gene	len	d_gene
CASSEQGSGELFF	TRBV6-4	TRBJ2-2	13	NA
CASKGGGETGELFF	TRBV19	TRBJ2-2	14	NA
CASSQVVTAQETQYF	TRBV3-1/TRBV3-2	TRBJ2-5	15	NA
CASSLGIEYEQYF	TRBV5-6	TRBJ2-7	13	NA
CASGGIGTGGYTF	TRBV19	TRBJ1-2	13	NA
CASSPLGQDHTEAFF	TRBV5-6	TRBJ1-1	15	TRBD1
CASSLGLRHNYGYTF	TRBV13	TRBJ1-2	15	NA
CASSQARSFAGGHEQFF	TRBV3-1/TRBV3-2	TRBJ2-1	17	TRBD2
CASSLGLAEDTQYF	TRBV4-2	TRBJ2-3	14	TRBD2
CASSYSPGANTGELFF	TRBV6-5	TRBJ2-2	16	NA
CATSRSRSRGAEGYTF	TRBV15	TRBJ1-2	16	NA
CASSYRDRGGEQYF	TRBV6-5	TRBJ2-7	14	TRBD1
CASGAVGAGANVLTF	TRBV7-8	TRBJ2-6	15	NA
CASSQDFGSGLVIIGNTDTQYF	TRBV4-2	TRBJ2-3	22	TRBD2
CASRSWDRGNTFSYNEQFF	TRBV27	TRBJ2-1	19	TRBD1
CASSTTSGGADTQYF	TRBV3-1/TRBV3-2	TRBJ2-3	15	TRBD2
CASMRRSYEQYF	TRBV2	TRBJ2-7	12	NA
CASSQAGTEVYEQYF	TRBV4-2	TRBJ2-7	15	TRBD1
CASSSLGQADTQYF	TRBV9	TRBJ2-3	14	TRBD1
CASSNRDRGTGANVLTF	TRBV5-4	TRBJ2-6	17	TRBD1
CASSPGVDISGANVLTF	TRBV5-1	TRBJ2-6	17	NA
CASSGASTDTQYF	TRBV18	TRBJ2-3	13	NA
CASSYTQTRDGYTF	TRBV6-6	TRBJ1-2	14	NA
CSAYNSYEQYF	TRBV20-1	TRBJ2-7	11	NA
CASSQDYSPIYGYTF	TRBV3-1/TRBV3-2	TRBJ1-2	15	NA
CASTPDYNQPQHF	TRBV19	TRBJ1-5	13	NA
CASSTVWTGTYEQYF	TRBV2	TRBJ2-7	15	TRBD1
CASSERPPGSNEKLFF	TRBV2	TRBJ1-4	16	NA
CASRTGTGSYEQYF	TRBV6-5	TRBJ2-7	14	TRBD1
CATRRGDNEQFF	TRBV6-5	TRBJ2-1	12	TRBD2
CAISLGYGYTF	TRBV10-3	TRBJ1-2	11	NA
CASSLDLPTSGYTF	TRBV5-1	TRBJ1-2	14	NA
CASSDGKGIAQHF	TRBV2	TRBJ1-5	13	NA
CASSRAVGGSGSDTQYF	TRBV5-1	TRBJ2-3	17	NA
CSASPAGRVSYEQYF	TRBV20-1	TRBJ2-7	15	NA
CASSLGWGGEQYF	TRBV14	TRBJ2-7	13	TRBD2
CASSLGQAGVIYEQYF	TRBV7-9	TRBJ2-7	16	NA
CAISGQITDTQYF	TRBV10-3	TRBJ2-3	13	NA
CASSQDAGPYEQYF	TRBV4-3	TRBJ2-7	14	NA
CASGLQGPPDTQYF	TRBV28	TRBJ2-3	14	NA
CASSLRRGSPDTQYF	TRBV27	TRBJ2-3	15	NA
CASSLSGTWEQYF	TRBV7-9	TRBJ2-7	13	NA
CASSEGQVGPRLHF	TRBV2	TRBJ2-5	14	NA
CASSPTTPDTEAFF	TRBV5-5	TRBJ1-1	14	NA
CASSYQPNSYEQYF	TRBV6-2/TRBV6-3	TRBJ2-7	14	NA
CASSPGTGGLNTEAFF	TRBV5-1	TRBJ1-1	16	TRBD1
CASSYSAAGNTEAFF	TRBV6-6	TRBJ1-1	15	NA
CASRRSGGAVLRETQYF	TRBV5-6	TRBJ2-5	17	NA
CASGINRITNTGELFF	TRBV2	TRBJ2-2	16	NA
CASSGLRTGELFF	TRBV9	TRBJ2-2	13	NA
CASSLLTSGGRVGEQFF	TRBV11-2	TRBJ2-1	17	TRBD2
CASSRDSKNEKLFF	TRBV5-1	TRBJ1-4	14	TRBD1